Sequencing of this TCR beta chain was carried out in a study of early T cells in non-severe SARS-CoV-2 infection. TCRdb reanalysed the 5' RACE reads using MiXCR and keeps one entry per CDR3 protein. This table has around 44,000 distinct CDR3 sequences, 7% to 8% appearing once. This clonotype has just a few counts. CDR3 size: 15 residues. Losses at the gene ends were 1 base for V and 6 bases for J; bases not matched to a gene: 3. CDR1 and CDR2 (germline): LGHNA, YSLEER. The sample was whole blood. V is TRBV4-3 and J is TRBJ2-1; 10 nucleotides agree with TRBD2. This clonotype was obtained from an adult who was a healthcare worker with PCR-confirmed SARS-CoV-2 infection or an uninfected control (not recorded which). In nucleotides, the CDR3 is TGCGCCAGCAGCCAAGTTCGGACTAGCGGCAATGAGCAGTTCTTC. Encoded protein: CASSQVRTSGNEQFF.